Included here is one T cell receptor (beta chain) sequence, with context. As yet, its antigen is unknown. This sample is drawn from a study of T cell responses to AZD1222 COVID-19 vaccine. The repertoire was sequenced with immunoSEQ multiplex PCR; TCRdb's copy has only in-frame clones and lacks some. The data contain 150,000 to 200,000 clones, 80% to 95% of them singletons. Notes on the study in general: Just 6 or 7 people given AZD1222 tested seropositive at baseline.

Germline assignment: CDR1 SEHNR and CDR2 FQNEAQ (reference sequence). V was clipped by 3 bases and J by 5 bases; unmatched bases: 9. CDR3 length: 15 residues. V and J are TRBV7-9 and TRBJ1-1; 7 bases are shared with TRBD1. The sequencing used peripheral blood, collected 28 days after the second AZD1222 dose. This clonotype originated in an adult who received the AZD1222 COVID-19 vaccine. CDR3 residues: CASSLRQGGDTEAFF. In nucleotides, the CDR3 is TGTGCCAGCAGCTTGCGACAGGGAGGGGATACTGAAGCTTTCTTT. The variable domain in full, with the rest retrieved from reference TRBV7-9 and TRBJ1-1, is DTGVSQNPRHKITKRGQNVTFRCDPISEHNRLYWYRQTLGQGPEFLTYFQNEAQLEKSRLLSDRFSAERPKGSFSTLEIQRTEQGDSAMYLCASSLRQGGDTEAFFGQGTRLTVV.